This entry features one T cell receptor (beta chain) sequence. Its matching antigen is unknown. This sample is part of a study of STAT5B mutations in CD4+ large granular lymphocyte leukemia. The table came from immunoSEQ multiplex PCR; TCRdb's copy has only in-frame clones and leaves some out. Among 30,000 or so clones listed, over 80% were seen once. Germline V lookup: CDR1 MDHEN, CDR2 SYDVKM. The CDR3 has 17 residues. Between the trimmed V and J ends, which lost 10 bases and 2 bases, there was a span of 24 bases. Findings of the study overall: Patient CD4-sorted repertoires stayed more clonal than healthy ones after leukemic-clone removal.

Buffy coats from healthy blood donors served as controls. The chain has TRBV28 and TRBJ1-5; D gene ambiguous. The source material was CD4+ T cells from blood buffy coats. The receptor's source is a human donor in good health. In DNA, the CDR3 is TGTGCCACCGCAACTATACCGGGCCTAGGAGGCAATCAGCCCCAGCATTTT. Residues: CATATIPGLGGNQPQHF.